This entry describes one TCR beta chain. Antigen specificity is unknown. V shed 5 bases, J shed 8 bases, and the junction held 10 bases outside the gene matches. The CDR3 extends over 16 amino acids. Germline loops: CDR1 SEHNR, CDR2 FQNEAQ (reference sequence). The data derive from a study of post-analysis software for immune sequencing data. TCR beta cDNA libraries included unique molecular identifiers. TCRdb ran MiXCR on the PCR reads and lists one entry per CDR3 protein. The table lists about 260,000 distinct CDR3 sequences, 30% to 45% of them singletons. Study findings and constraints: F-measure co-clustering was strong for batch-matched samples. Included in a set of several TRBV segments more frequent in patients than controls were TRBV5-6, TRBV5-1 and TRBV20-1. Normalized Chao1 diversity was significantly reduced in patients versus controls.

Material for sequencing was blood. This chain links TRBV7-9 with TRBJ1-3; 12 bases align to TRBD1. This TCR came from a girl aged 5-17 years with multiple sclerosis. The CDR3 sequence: CASSPQGQGAGHTIYF. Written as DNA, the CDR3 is TGTGCCAGCAGCCCCCAGGGACAGGGGGCTGGTCACACCATATATTTT.